The clone carrying this T cell receptor beta chain appeared a few times. The data belong to a study of blood T cells in healthy people across ages. Donors each provided roughly 9.6 milliliters of peripheral blood. The length of the CDR3 is 15 residues. Trimming shortened V by 6 bases and J by 5 bases, and 19 bases separated the two germline ends. Germline loops: CDR1 MDHEN, CDR2 SYDVKM. Combining a sample-barcoded 5' primer with a J-beta primer mix, a second PCR ran for about 7 to 12 cycles. One entry per CDR3 protein results from TCRdb running MiXCR on the 5' RACE reads. Among approximately 820,000 distinct CDR3 sequences listed, under 45% were seen once.

The chain recombines TRBV28 with TRBJ2-5, with a possible D match to TRBD2 (6 bases). The sequencing sample was made of blood. The source is a man aged 60 to 75 in good health. The CDR3 region is CASRTGGGPRETQYF. CDR3 DNA sequence: TGTGCCAGCAGGACCGGCGGAGGGCCTAGGGAGACCCAGTACTTC.